Listed below are T cell receptor beta chains from one sample, sequenced in a study of blood T cell repertoires in COVID-19. Here immunoSEQ multiplex PCR was the method, and the copy in TCRdb shows in-frame clones only, minus some. The sample has over 45,000 clones, 65% to 90% seen once; the top ten hold roughly 2.9%. The sample consisted of peripheral blood. The receptors were sampled from a woman aged 80 or older with acute or convalescent COVID-19. Both conserved end residues are part of each CDR3. D genes are given only for firm matches. The size of a clone is reported for some rows only, either as once, few or many, or as a class for expanded clones.

CASSFSPGGGAKYGYTF TGTGCCAGCAGTTTCTCCCCAGGCGGGGGCGCAAAATATGGCTACACCTTC NA TRBJ1-2 NA TRBV27
CASSPRGRTNRQPYGYTF TGTGCCAGCAGCCCGAGAGGCCGGACTAACCGACAACCCTATGGCTACACCTTC NA TRBJ1-2 NA TRBV7-8
CASSLGQGTYEQYF TGTGCCAGCAGCCTGGGACAGGGAACCTACGAGCAGTACTTC NA TRBJ2-7 TRBD1 TRBV7-2
CASSLSGTRLRGETQYF TGTGCCAGCAGCCTATCCGGGACTAGGTTGCGTGGGGAGACCCAGTACTTC NA TRBJ2-5 TRBD2 TRBV7-9
CASSLFGQPQHF TGTGCCAGCAGTTTATTCGGGCAGCCCCAGCATTTT few TRBJ1-5 NA TRBV28
CASSEGPRTGAWGSNQPQHF TGTGCCAGCAGTGAAGGGCCCCGGACAGGGGCGTGGGGCAGCAATCAGCCCCAGCATTTT NA TRBJ1-5 TRBD1 TRBV6-1
CASSLGDSSYNEQFF TGCGCCAGCAGCTTGGGGGACAGCTCCTACAATGAGCAGTTCTTC NA TRBJ2-1 TRBD1 TRBV5-1
CASSLLGNTIYF TGTGCCAGCAGCCTTTTAGGAAACACCATATATTTT once TRBJ1-3 NA TRBV7-2
CAWSKGGSSTEAFF TGTGCCTGGTCCAAAGGGGGTTCGAGCACTGAAGCTTTCTTT NA TRBJ1-1 NA TRBV30
CASSRTTGAYGYTF TGCGCCAGCAGCCGAACCACAGGGGCCTATGGCTACACCTTC NA TRBJ1-2 TRBD1 TRBV4-1
CASSLWQGARKTGELFF TGCGCCAGCAGCTTGTGGCAGGGGGCTAGAAAAACCGGGGAGCTGTTTTTT NA TRBJ2-2 TRBD1 TRBV5-1
CASSLKTGGGEKLFF TGTGCCAGCAGCCTCAAGACAGGGGGCGGTGAAAAACTGTTTTTT NA TRBJ1-4 TRBD1 TRBV3-1/TRBV3-2
CARSPPRTGDSESSYNEQFF TGTGCCAGAAGCCCGCCAAGGACAGGGGATAGTGAAAGCTCCTACAATGAGCAGTTCTTC NA TRBJ2-1 TRBD1 TRBV5-3
CASSDVETSGGRADTQYF TGCGCCAGCAGTGATGTTGAAACTAGCGGGGGTAGGGCAGATACGCAGTATTTT NA TRBJ2-3 TRBD2 TRBV10-2
CASSYRNYGYTF TGTGCCAGCAGCTACAGAAACTATGGCTACACCTTC NA TRBJ1-2 NA TRBV7-2
CASSLSQGYGYTF TGTGCCAGCAGTTTATCCCAGGGCTATGGCTACACCTTC NA TRBJ1-2 NA TRBV28
CASSLMRPTNTEAFF TGTGCCAGCAGCTTGATGAGGCCGACGAACACTGAAGCTTTCTTT NA TRBJ1-1 NA TRBV5-8
CASSYSTGNYGYTF TGTGCCAGCAGTTACTCGACAGGGAACTATGGCTACACCTTC once TRBJ1-2 TRBD1 TRBV6-5
CASTLPGRDTQYF TGTGCCAGCACTTTACCCGGGAGAGATACGCAGTATTTT NA TRBJ2-3 NA TRBV2
CASESGGAYNEQFF TGCGCCAGCGAAAGCGGGGGGGCCTACAATGAGCAGTTCTTC NA TRBJ2-1 TRBD2 TRBV10-2
CASSPNTGFGELFF TGTGCCAGCAGCCCGAATACAGGGTTCGGGGAGCTGTTTTTT NA TRBJ2-2 NA TRBV5-6
CASSLRDTYNEQFF TGTGCCAGCAGTCTACGGGACACCTACAATGAGCAGTTCTTC once TRBJ2-1 NA TRBV2
CASWDSSSYNEQFF TGCGCCAGCTGGGACAGTAGCTCCTACAATGAGCAGTTCTTC NA TRBJ2-1 TRBD1 TRBV5-1
CASSLNAAEAFF TGTGCCAGCAGTTTAAACGCGGCTGAAGCTTTCTTT few TRBJ1-1 NA TRBV12-3/TRBV12-4
CASSQNPGTKPPYEQYF TGTGCCAGCAGTCAAAACCCCGGGACAAAGCCACCCTACGAGCAGTACTTC NA TRBJ2-7 NA TRBV27